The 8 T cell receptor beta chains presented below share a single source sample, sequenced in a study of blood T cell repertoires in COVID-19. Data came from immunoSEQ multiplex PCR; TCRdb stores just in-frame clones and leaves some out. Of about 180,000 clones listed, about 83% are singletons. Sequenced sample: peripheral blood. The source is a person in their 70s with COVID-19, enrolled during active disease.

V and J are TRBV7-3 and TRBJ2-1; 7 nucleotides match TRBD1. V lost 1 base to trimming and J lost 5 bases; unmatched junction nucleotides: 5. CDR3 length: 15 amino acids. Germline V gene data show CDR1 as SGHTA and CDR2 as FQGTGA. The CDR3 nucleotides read TGTGCCAGCAGCTTAAACAGGGGCCTAGACAATGAGCAGTTCTTC. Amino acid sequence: CASSLNRGLDNEQFF. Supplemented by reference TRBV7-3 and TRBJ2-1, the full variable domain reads GAGVSQTPSNKVTEKGKYVELRCDPISGHTALYWYRQSLGQGPEFLIYFQGTGAADDSGLPNDRFFAVRPEGSVSTLKIQRTERGDSAVYLCASSLNRGLDNEQFFGPGTRLTVL.

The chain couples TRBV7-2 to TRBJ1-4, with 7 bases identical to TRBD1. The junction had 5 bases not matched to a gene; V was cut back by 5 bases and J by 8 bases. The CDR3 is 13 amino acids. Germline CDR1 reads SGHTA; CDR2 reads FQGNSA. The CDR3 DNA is TGTGCCAGCAGCAGACAGGGTGGCGAAAAACTGTTTTTT. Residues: CASSRQGGEKLFF.

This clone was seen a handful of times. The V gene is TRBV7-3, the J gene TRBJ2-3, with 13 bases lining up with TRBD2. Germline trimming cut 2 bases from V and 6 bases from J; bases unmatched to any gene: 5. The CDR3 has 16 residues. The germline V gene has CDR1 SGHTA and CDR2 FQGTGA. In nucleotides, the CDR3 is TGTGCCAGCAGCTTAGGACTAGCGGGGGTTCTCGATACGCAGTATTTT. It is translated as CASSLGLAGVLDTQYF.

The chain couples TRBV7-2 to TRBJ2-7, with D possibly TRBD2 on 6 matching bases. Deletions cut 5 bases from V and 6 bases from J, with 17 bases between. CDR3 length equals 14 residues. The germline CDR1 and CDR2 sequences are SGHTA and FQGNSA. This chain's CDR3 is CASSPTWGEGEQYF. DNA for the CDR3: TGTGCCAGCAGCCCAACTTGGGGGGAAGGCGAGCAGTACTTC.

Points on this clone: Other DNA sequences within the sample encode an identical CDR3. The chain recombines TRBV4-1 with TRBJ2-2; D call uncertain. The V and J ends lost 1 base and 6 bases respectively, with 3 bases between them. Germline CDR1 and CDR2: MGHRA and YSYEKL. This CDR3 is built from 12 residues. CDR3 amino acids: CASSQVAGELFF. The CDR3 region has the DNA TGCGCCAGCAGCCAAGTAGCCGGGGAGCTGTTTTTT.

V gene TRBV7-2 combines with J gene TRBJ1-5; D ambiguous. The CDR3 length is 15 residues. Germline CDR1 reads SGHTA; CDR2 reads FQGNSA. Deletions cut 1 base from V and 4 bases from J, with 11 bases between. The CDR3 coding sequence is TGTGCCAGCAGCTTAGTGGCAGGCGGGAATCAGCCCCAGCATTTT. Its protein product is CASSLVAGGNQPQHF.

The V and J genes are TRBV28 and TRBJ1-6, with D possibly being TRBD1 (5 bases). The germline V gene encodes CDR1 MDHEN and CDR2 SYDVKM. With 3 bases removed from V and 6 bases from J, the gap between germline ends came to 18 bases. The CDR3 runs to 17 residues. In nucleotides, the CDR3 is TGTGCCAGCAGTTTCCAACCCGGGGGAAAATTTAATTCACCCCTCCACTTT. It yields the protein CASSFQPGGKFNSPLHF. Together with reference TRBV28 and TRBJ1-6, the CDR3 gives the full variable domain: DVKVTQSSRYLVKRTGEKVFLECVQDMDHENMFWYRQDPGLGLRLIYFSYDVKMKEKGDIPEGYSVSREKKERFSLILESASTNQTSMYLCASSFQPGGKFNSPLHFGNGTRLTVT.

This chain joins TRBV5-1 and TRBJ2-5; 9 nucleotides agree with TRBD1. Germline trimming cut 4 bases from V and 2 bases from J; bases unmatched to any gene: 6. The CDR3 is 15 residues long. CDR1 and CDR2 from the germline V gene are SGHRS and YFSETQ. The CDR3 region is CASSIDGTGQETQYF. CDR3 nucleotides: TGCGCCAGCAGCATAGACGGGACAGGGCAAGAGACCCAGTACTTC.